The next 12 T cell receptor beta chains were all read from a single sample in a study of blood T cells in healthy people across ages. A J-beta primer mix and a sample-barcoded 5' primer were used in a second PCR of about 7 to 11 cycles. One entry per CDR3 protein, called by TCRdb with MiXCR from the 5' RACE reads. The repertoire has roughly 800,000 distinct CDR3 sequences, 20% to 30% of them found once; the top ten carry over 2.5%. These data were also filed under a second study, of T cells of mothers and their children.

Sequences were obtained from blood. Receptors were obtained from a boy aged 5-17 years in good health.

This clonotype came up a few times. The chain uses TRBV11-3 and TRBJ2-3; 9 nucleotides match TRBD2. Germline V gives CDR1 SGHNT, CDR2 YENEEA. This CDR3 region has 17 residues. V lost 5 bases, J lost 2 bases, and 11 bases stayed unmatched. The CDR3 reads CASSPGWRGGLTDTQYF. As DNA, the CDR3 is TGTGCCAGCAGCCCCGGGTGGCGGGGGGGCCTCACAGATACGCAGTATTTT. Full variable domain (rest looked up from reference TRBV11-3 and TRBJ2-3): EAGVVQSPRYKIIEKKQPVAFWCNPISGHNTLYWYLQNLGQGPELLIRYENEEAVDDSQLPKDRFSAERLKGVDSTLKIQPAELGDSAVYLCASSPGWRGGLTDTQYFGPGTRLTVL.

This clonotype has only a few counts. As DNA, the CDR3 is TGTGCCATCAGTGAGTCTGGGCCCCCAGGGACCCAGTACTTC. This encodes CAISESGPPGTQYF. The chain employs TRBV10-3 and TRBJ2-5; D is unresolved. The germline V gene encodes CDR1 ENHRY and CDR2 SYGVKD. The CDR3 is 14 residues long. Trimming pared 0 bases from V and 7 bases from J, leaving 12 bases between.

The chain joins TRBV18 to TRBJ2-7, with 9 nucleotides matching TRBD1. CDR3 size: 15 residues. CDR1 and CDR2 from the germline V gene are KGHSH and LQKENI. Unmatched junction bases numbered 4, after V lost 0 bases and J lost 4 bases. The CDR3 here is CASSPPDRGMYEQYF. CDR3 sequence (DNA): TGTGCCAGCTCACCACCCGACAGGGGGATGTACGAGCAGTACTTC.

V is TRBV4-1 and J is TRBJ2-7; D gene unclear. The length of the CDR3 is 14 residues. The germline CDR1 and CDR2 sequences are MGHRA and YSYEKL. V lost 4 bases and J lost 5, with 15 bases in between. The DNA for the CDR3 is TGCGCCAGCAGCCTTATGGTTCGGGTCCACGAGCAGTACTTC. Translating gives CASSLMVRVHEQYF.

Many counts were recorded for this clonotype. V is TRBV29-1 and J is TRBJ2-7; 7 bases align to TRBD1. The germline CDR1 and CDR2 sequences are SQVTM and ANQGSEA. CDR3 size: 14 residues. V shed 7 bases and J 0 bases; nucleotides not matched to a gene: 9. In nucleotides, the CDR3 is TGCAGCGCTGTACAGGGGACGGCCTCCTACGAGCAGTACTTC. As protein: CSAVQGTASYEQYF.

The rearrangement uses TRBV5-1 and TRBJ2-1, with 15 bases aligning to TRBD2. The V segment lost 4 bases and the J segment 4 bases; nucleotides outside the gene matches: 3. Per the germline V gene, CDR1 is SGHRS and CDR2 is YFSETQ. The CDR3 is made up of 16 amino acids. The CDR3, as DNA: TGCGCCAGCAGCCGGACTAGCGGGGGGGCGTACAATGAGCAGTTCTTC. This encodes CASSRTSGGAYNEQFF. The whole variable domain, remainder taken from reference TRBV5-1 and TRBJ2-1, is KAGVTQTPRYLIKTRGQQVTLSCSPISGHRSVSWYQQTPGQGLQFLFEYFSETQRNKGNFPGRFSGRQFSNSRSEMNVSTLELGDSALYLCASSRTSGGAYNEQFFGPGTRLTVL.

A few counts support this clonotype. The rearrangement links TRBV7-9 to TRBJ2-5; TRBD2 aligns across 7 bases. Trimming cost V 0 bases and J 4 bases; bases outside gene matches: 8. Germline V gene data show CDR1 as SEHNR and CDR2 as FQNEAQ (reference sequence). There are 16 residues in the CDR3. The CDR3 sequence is CASSLAGAGLAETQYF. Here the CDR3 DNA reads TGTGCCAGCAGCTTAGCGGGAGCGGGGCTGGCAGAGACCCAGTACTTC.

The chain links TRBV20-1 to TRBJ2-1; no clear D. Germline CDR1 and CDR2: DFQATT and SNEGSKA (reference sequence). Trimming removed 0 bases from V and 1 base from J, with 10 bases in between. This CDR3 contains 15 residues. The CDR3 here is CSARDWRLSYNEQFF. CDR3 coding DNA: TGCAGTGCTAGAGATTGGCGCCTATCCTACAATGAGCAGTTCTTC.

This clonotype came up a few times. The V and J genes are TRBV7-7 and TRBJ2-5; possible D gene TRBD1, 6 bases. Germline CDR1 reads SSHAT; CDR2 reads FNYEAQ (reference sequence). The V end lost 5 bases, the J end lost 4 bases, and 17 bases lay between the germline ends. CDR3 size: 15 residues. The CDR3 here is CASSPGVQGRETQYF. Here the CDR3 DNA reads TGTGCCAGCAGCCCTGGTGTACAGGGACGAGAGACCCAGTACTTC.

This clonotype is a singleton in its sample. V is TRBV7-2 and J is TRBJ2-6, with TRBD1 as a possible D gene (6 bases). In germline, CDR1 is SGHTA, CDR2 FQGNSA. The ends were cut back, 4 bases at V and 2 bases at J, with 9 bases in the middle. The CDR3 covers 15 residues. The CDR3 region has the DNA TGTGCCAGCAGCTCATCAGGGGCTGGGGCCAACGTCCTGACTTTC. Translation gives CASSSSGAGANVLTF.

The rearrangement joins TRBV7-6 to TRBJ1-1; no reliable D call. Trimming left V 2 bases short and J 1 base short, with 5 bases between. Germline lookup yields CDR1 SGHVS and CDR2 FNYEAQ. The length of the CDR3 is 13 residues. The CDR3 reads CASSLQPNTEAFF. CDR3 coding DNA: TGTGCCAGCAGCTTACAGCCGAACACTGAAGCTTTCTTT.

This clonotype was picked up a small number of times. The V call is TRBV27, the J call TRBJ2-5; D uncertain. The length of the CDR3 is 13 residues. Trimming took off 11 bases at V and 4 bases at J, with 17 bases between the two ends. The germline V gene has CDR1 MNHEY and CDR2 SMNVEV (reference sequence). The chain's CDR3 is CAARGAGRETQYF. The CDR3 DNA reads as TGTGCCGCCCGAGGAGCAGGCCGAGAGACCCAGTACTTC.